This T cell receptor (beta chain) derives from a study of T cell repertoires in ileal Crohn's disease. Study-wide context: Patients had a median roughly 8-year disease duration, and roughly 40% were active smokers. Findings and caveats of the study: Clonal expansions were more frequent in active smokers than non-smokers at surgery.

Some clones are missing from TCRdb's copy, which holds only in-frame ones; the method was immunoSEQ multiplex PCR. The sample includes 12,000 or so clones, around 78% of them seen just once. Adults with ileal or ileocolonic Crohn's disease and an indication for resection were eligible. Concerning this clone itself: As yet, its antigen is unknown.

CDR3 length: 13 amino acids. V was shortened by 10 bases and J by 0 bases, with 12 bases between the two germline ends. Germline values: CDR1 MNHNS, CDR2 SASEGT. Sequencing used ileal tissue. V usage is TRBV6-1 and J usage is TRBJ1-1; unclear D gene. The sequence came from an adult with Crohn's disease. The CDR3 region is CATGGSMNTEAFF. In DNA form, the CDR3 reads TGTGCCACCGGAGGCTCGATGAACACTGAAGCTTTCTTT.